Presented here are 10 T cell receptor beta chains from one specimen sequenced in a study of T-cell memory formation after mild COVID-19. TCRdb redid the calling of the 5' RACE reads with MiXCR, one entry per CDR3 protein. The table records approximately 500,000 distinct CDR3 sequences, around 25% of them present only once. Sequenced input: PBMCs or a T cell subset sorted from them (not recorded which). These receptors came from an adult woman who had mild COVID-19 (a few samples of this study predate the infection). Cell type and time point are not known.

The chain employs TRBV10-3 and TRBJ2-7; 10 bases are a match to TRBD1. Germline V gives CDR1 ENHRY, CDR2 SYGVKD. Trimming at V came to 11 bases and at J to 5 bases, leaving 9 bases not matched to a gene. The CDR3 covers 13 residues. CDR3 nucleotide sequence: TGTGCCGCAGGGACAGGGGTAAAGGACGAGCAGTACTTC. Its protein product is CAAGTGVKDEQYF.

This clonotype was observed a few times. The chain joins TRBV5-1 to TRBJ2-2; possible D gene TRBD2, 6 bases. CDR1 is SGHRS, CDR2 YFSETQ, per germline. V was clipped by 5 bases and J by 0 bases, with 17 bases between them. The CDR3 is 17 amino acids. CDR3 region: CASRRGFGTSNTGELFF. CDR3 DNA sequence: TGCGCCAGCAGACGGGGGTTCGGGACTTCGAACACCGGGGAGCTGTTTTTT.

This chain connects TRBV4-1 to TRBJ2-3; TRBD2 might be the D (6 bases). The CDR3 is 15 amino acids. Germline V gives CDR1 MGHRA, CDR2 YSYEKL. With 5 bases removed from V and 2 bases from J, the gap between germline ends came to 14 bases. The CDR3 bases are TGCGCCAGCAGCAGTTTGGGACTTCTCACAGATACGCAGTATTTT. This codes for CASSSLGLLTDTQYF.

The chain uses TRBV6-5 and TRBJ2-1; D remains ambiguous. The V gene lost 4 bases and the J gene lost 0 bases, with 7 bases spanning the gap. The CDR3 has 14 amino acids. Germline V lookup: CDR1 MNHEY, CDR2 SVGAGI. This CDR3 is CASSFDRSYNEQFF. The CDR3 coding sequence is TGTGCCAGCAGTTTCGACCGCTCCTACAATGAGCAGTTCTTC.

This clonotype was detected only a few times. The chain couples TRBV14 to TRBJ1-2; D call uncertain. Germline lookup yields CDR1 SGHDN and CDR2 FVKESK. The ends were cut back, 1 base at V and 4 bases at J, with 13 bases in the middle. The CDR3 totals 15 residues. Here the CDR3 DNA reads TGTGCCAGCAGCCAAGTCGGAGGAAATCCCTATGGCTACACCTTC. Its protein product is CASSQVGGNPYGYTF. The full variable domain, in which reference TRBV14 and TRBJ1-2 provide the parts outside the CDR3, is EAGVTQFPSHSVIEKGQTVTLRCDPISGHDNLYWYRRVMGKEIKFLLHFVKESKQDESGMPNNRFLAERTGGTYSTLKVQPAELEDSGVYFCASSQVGGNPYGYTFGSGTRLTVV.

This clonotype was seen a few times. CDR3 sequence (DNA): TGTGCCAGCAGCTTAGGGGTTGTTAGGCTAGCGGCCAATGAGCAGTTCTTC. Translated: CASSLGVVRLAANEQFF. The rearrangement links TRBV11-2 to TRBJ2-1; 7 bases fit TRBD2. This CDR3 comprises 17 residues. Germline CDR1 is SGHAT and CDR2 is FQNNGV. V was clipped by 1 base and J by 6 bases; unmatched bases: 12.

The V call is TRBV29-1, the J call TRBJ1-1; TRBD1 is a possible D gene (6 bases). The germline V gene encodes CDR1 SQVTM and CDR2 ANQGSEA. V lost 3 bases and J lost 1, with 12 bases in between. CDR3 length: 14 residues. In DNA form, the CDR3 reads TGCAGCGTTGACGGGGGGCGGAAGAACACTGAAGCTTTCTTT. Its protein product is CSVDGGRKNTEAFF. The full variable domain, with the rest looked up from reference TRBV29-1 and TRBJ1-1, is SAVISQKPSRDICQRGTSLTIQCQVDSQVTMMFWYRQQPGQSLTLIATANQGSEATYESGFVIDKFPISRPNLTFSTLTVSNMSPEDSSIYLCSVDGGRKNTEAFFGQGTRLTVV.

This chain links TRBV7-9 with TRBJ2-1; tentatively, D is TRBD1 or TRBD2 (6 bases each). The length of the CDR3 is 15 residues. Trimming pared 2 bases from V and 4 bases from J, leaving 12 bases between. Germline CDR1 and CDR2: SEHNR and FQNEAQ (reference sequence). CDR3 sequence: CASSLRGADYNEQFF. DNA of the CDR3: TGTGCCAGCAGCTTAAGGGGGGCGGATTACAATGAGCAGTTCTTC.

This clonotype turned up a few times. V gene TRBV20-1 combines with J gene TRBJ1-1; possible D gene TRBD1, 5 bases. Between the trimmed V and J ends, which lost 5 bases and 4 bases, there was a span of 8 bases. CDR3 length equals 11 residues. Germline lookup yields CDR1 DFQATT and CDR2 SNEGSKA (reference sequence). CDR3 region: CSAWGRTEAFF. DNA of the CDR3: TGCAGTGCTTGGGGACGCACTGAAGCTTTCTTT.

The V call is TRBV12-3 or TRBV12-4, the J call TRBJ1-2; the match to TRBD1 covers 7 bases. CDR3 length: 13 amino acids. The V gene end was trimmed by 6 bases and the J gene end by 8 bases; junction bases not matched to a gene: 9. DNA of the CDR3: TGTGCCAGCAGCCCTGGACAGGCAAGAGGCTACACCTTC. Residues: CASSPGQARGYTF.